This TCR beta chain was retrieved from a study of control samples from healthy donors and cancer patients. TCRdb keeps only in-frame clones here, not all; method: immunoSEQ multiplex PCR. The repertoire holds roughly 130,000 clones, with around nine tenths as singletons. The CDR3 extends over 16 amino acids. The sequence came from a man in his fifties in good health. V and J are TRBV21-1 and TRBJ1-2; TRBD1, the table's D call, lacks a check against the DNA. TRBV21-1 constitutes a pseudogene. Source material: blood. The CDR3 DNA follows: TGTGCCAGCAGGAAACACCGAGGGGGCTGTAGCTATGGCTACACCTTC. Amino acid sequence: CASRKHRGGCSYGYTF.